A single sample gave rise to the 29 T cell receptor beta chains below, sequenced in a study of T cell responses to AZD1222 COVID-19 vaccine (dated by TCRdb to the early 2020s). The library was built by means of the immunoSEQ multiplex PCR assay. Drawn from immuneACCESS, this table holds only the in-frame rearrangements with V and J called that TCRdb kept. Clones are partly lost; checked studies trace under half to an unresolved V gene and leave the rest unexplained. The sample table shows 130,000 or so clones, and approximately 94% are seen once. The ten largest clones represent around 6.6% of the sample. Sample time point, as interpreted from the label and publication: baseline before first vaccination. Sequences were derived from peripheral blood, sampled on day 0 of AZD1222 vaccination. Every receptor here comes from an adult in good health.

CDR3 coding DNA: TGTGCCTGGAGTGTAGCGGAGACCCAGTACTTC. Translating it yields CAWSVAETQYF. This chain links TRBV30 with TRBJ2-5; no firm D call. CDR3 length: 11 residues. Trimming stripped 0 bases from V and 5 bases from J, with 4 bases between. Per the germline V gene, CDR1 is GTSNPN and CDR2 is SVGIG (reference sequence).

V is TRBV28 and J is TRBJ1-5, with a possible D match to TRBD1 (6 bases). V lost 6 bases and J 0 bases, leaving 15 bases between the germline ends. The V gene's germline CDR1 is MDHEN and CDR2 SYDVKM. The CDR3 length is 16 residues. The CDR3 DNA reads TGTGCCAGCAGCAAAACCGGACAGCTTAGCAATCAGCCCCAGCATTTT. This sequence encodes CASSKTGQLSNQPQHF.

This chain uses TRBV7-2 with TRBJ2-1; tentative D call: TRBD1 (5 bases). The germline V and J ends were trimmed by 5 bases and 0 bases, with 11 bases remaining between them. Germline loops: CDR1 SGHTA, CDR2 FQGNSA. The CDR3 runs 15 residues. CDR3 sequence reads: CASSPQATSYNEQFF. The CDR3 nucleotides read TGTGCCAGCAGCCCACAGGCCACCTCCTACAATGAGCAGTTCTTC. Full variable domain (remainder filled in from reference TRBV7-2 and TRBJ2-1): GAGVSQSPSNKVTEKGKDVELRCDPISGHTALYWYRQSLGQGLEFLIYFQGNSAPDKSGLPSDRFSAERTGGSVSTLTIQRTQQEDSAVYLCASSPQATSYNEQFFGPGTRLTVL.

The chain uses TRBV7-2 and TRBJ2-1; either TRBD1 or TRBD2 may fit D (5 bases each). The germline V gene has CDR1 SGHTA and CDR2 FQGNSA. Trimming cost V 1 base and J 16 bases, with 20 bases left between them. The CDR3 spans 14 residues. The CDR3 here is CASSLVGGLEFPFF. The CDR3, as DNA: TGTGCCAGCAGCTTAGTTGGGGGTCTAGAGTTTCCTTTCTTC.

V and J are TRBV9 and TRBJ1-4, with D perhaps matching TRBD1 (5 bases). Germline V gene sequence: CDR1 SGDLS, CDR2 YYNGEE. The V and J ends lost 4 bases and 5 bases respectively, with 15 bases between them. The CDR3 is 15 residues long. CDR3 coding DNA: TGTGCCAGCAGCCCTTCCGGGGCGTCGAATGAAAAACTGTTTTTT. Amino acids: CASSPSGASNEKLFF.

V is TRBV2 and J is TRBJ2-1, with 11 bases that match TRBD2. This CDR3 has 15 residues. V was pared by 7 bases and J by 4 bases, with 6 bases of the junction left unmatched. The germline CDR1 and CDR2 sequences are SNHLY and FYNNEI. CDR3 region: CASTAGLAVYNEQFF. In DNA form, the CDR3 reads TGTGCCAGCACGGCGGGACTAGCGGTATACAATGAGCAGTTCTTC.

The chain has TRBV6-5 and TRBJ2-5, with 12 bases matching TRBD2. This CDR3 region has 14 residues. The junction had 5 bases not matched to a gene; V was cut back by 2 bases and J by 10 bases. Germline-derived CDR1 and CDR2 are MNHEY and SVGAGI. CDR3 sequence (DNA): TGTGCCAGCAGTTACCGAGGACTAGCGGGAATCCAGTACTTC. Its translation is CASSYRGLAGIQYF.

This chain connects TRBV5-1 to TRBJ1-4, with TRBD1 as a possible D gene (6 bases). The CDR3 runs to 15 residues. CDR1 and CDR2 (germline): SGHRS, YFSETQ. The V gene lost 1 base and the J gene lost 5 bases, with 12 bases spanning the gap. The CDR3 nucleotides are TGCGCCAGCAGCTTGTACAGGGCCCCGAATGAAAAACTGTTTTTT. Protein sequence: CASSLYRAPNEKLFF.

The chain combines TRBV9 with TRBJ2-1; 8 bases are a match to TRBD1. With V trimmed by 1 base and J by 3 bases, 6 bases remained unmatched. CDR3 size: 16 residues. Germline CDR1 SGDLS, CDR2 YYNGEE. The CDR3, as DNA: TGTGCCAGCAGCGTAACCCCGGGACAGGTCTACAATGAGCAGTTCTTC. It codes for CASSVTPGQVYNEQFF. The full variable domain, rest sourced from reference TRBV9 and TRBJ2-1, is DSGVTQTPKHLITATGQRVTLRCSPRSGDLSVYWYQQSLDQGLQFLIQYYNGEERAKGNILERFSAQQFPDLHSELNLSSLELGDSALYFCASSVTPGQVYNEQFFGPGTRLTVL.

The CDR3 reads CASSPGSGRAHNEQFF. The CDR3, as DNA: TGTGCCAGCAGCCCCGGAAGCGGGAGGGCCCACAATGAGCAGTTCTTC. The rearrangement links TRBV3-1 (or the pseudogene TRBV3-2) to TRBJ2-1; 10 positions match TRBD2. CDR3 length: 16 residues. Germline CDR1 and CDR2: LGHDT and YNNKEL (reference sequence). V dropped 4 bases and J dropped 5; count of bases not matched to a gene: 8.

The J gene is TRBJ2-1, the V gene TRBV3-1 (or the pseudogene TRBV3-2); 8 nucleotides match TRBD1. CDR3 size: 12 residues. J lost 7 bases, V lost 4 bases, and 0 bases had no gene match. CDR1 is LGHDT, CDR2 YNNKEL, per germline (reference sequence). CDR3 sequence: CASSRTGNEQFF. CDR3 bases: TGTGCCAGCAGCCGGACAGGGAATGAGCAGTTCTTC.

This CDR3 is CASSSLLGEQFF. The DNA for the CDR3 is TGTGCCAGCAGCTCGCTTCTGGGTGAGCAGTTCTTC. This chain uses TRBV3-1 (or the pseudogene TRBV3-2) with TRBJ2-1; D ambiguous. CDR3 length: 12 amino acids. V lost 5 bases to trimming and J lost 9 bases, with 11 bases between them. CDR1 is LGHDT, CDR2 YNNKEL, per germline (reference sequence).

CDR3 in amino acids: CASTPRGGERSFKYF. The CDR3 bases are TGTGCCAGCACCCCACGCGGGGGGGAGAGATCATTTAAGTACTTC. The rearrangement joins TRBV7-2 to TRBJ2-5; TRBD2 matches at 9 bases. Germline trimming cut 7 bases from V and 12 bases from J; bases unmatched to any gene: 18. Germline V gives CDR1 SGHTA, CDR2 FQGNSA. There are 15 residues in the CDR3.

The sample holds one count of this clone. The V call is TRBV6-6, the J call TRBJ1-4, with a weak D call TRBD1 (5 bases). CDR1 and CDR2 (germline): MNHNY, SVGAGI (reference sequence). V was cut by 6 bases and J by 8 bases, with 16 bases left in between. The CDR3 extends over 14 amino acids. CDR3 sequence: CASRLTAGGEKLFF. The DNA of the CDR3 is TGTGCCAGCAGGTTGACAGCGGGTGGGGAAAAACTGTTTTTT.

This clone has more than one count but fewer than ten. The CDR3 is CASSPSGTMVGQFF. CDR3 coding DNA: TGTGCCAGCTCACCCTCCGGGACTATGGTCGGTCAGTTCTTC. The chain employs TRBV18 and TRBJ2-1; 7 positions agree with TRBD2. The J segment lost 13 bases and the V segment lost 3 bases, leaving 12 bases of the junction unmatched. From germline, CDR1 is KGHSH and CDR2 LQKENI. The CDR3 has 14 residues.

The chain combines TRBV14 with TRBJ1-1, with 8 positions matching TRBD1. After removal of 4 bases from V and 5 bases from J, the junction contained 15 bases not matched to a gene. Germline loops: CDR1 SGHDN, CDR2 FVKESK. The CDR3 has 17 residues. This chain's CDR3 is CASSPPGTGPVRTEAFF. CDR3 nucleotide sequence: TGTGCCAGCAGCCCCCCTGGGACAGGCCCTGTGAGGACTGAAGCTTTCTTT.

The table lists this clone with a count of one. V gene TRBV7-8 combines with J gene TRBJ2-1; 13 bases are shared with TRBD2. Trimming took 5 bases from V and 7 from J; bases not matched to a gene: 14. CDR3 size: 18 residues. Germline V gives CDR1 SGHVS, CDR2 FQNEAQ. CDR3 bases: TGTGCCAGCAGCCTAAGGGGGACTAGCGGGATTGTGGGGAATGAGCAGTTCTTC. As protein: CASSLRGTSGIVGNEQFF.

This clone has only a few counts. The chain uses TRBV28 and TRBJ2-7; perhaps TRBD1 as D (6 bases). Trimming pared 7 bases from V and 7 bases from J, leaving 23 bases between. The CDR3 is 15 residues long. Looked up from germline, CDR1 is MDHEN and CDR2 is SYDVKM. CDR3 sequence reads: CASTPTGTTQREQYF. The CDR3 nucleotides read TGTGCCAGCACTCCCACCGGGACAACCCAAAGGGAGCAGTACTTC.

This chain links TRBV10-2 with TRBJ1-2; D call uncertain. The V gene lost 1 base and the J gene lost 6 bases, with 6 bases spanning the gap. The germline V gene encodes CDR1 WSHSY and CDR2 SAAADI. This CDR3 comprises 12 residues. The CDR3 coding sequence is TGCGCCAGCAGTGAGTACGGGGATGGCTACACCTTC. Translation gives CASSEYGDGYTF.

The CDR3 loop reads CASSRKQNTEAFF. Written as DNA, the CDR3 is TGTGCCAGCAGTCGAAAGCAGAACACTGAAGCTTTCTTT. The chain carries TRBV13 and TRBJ1-1; D gene ambiguous. CDR1 PRHDT and CDR2 FYEKMQ come from the germline V gene (reference sequence). The CDR3 is made up of 13 amino acids. The germline V and J ends were trimmed by 6 bases and 1 base, with 9 bases remaining between them. Full variable domain (remainder filled in from reference TRBV13 and TRBJ1-1): AAGVIQSPRHLIKEKRETATLKCYPIPRHDTVYWYQQGPGQDPQFLISFYEKMQSDKGSIPDRFSAQQFSDYHSELNMSSLELGDSALYFCASSRKQNTEAFFGQGTRLTVV.

The chain couples TRBV12-5 to TRBJ2-7; D might be TRBD1 or TRBD2, each matching 5 bases. The V and J ends lost 0 bases and 2 bases respectively, with 14 bases between them. The CDR3 covers 16 residues. The V gene's germline CDR1 is LGHNT and CDR2 FRNRAP. CDR3 in amino acids: CASGLVLGGRAYEQYF. CDR3 nucleotides: TGTGCTAGTGGTTTGGTACTTGGGGGAAGGGCCTACGAGCAGTACTTC. The full variable domain, completed using reference TRBV12-5 and TRBJ2-7, is DARVTQTPRHKVTEMGQEVTMRCQPILGHNTVFWYRQTMMQGLELLAYFRNRAPLDDSGMPKDRFSAEMPDATLATLKIQPSEPRDSAVYFCASGLVLGGRAYEQYFGPGTRLTVT.

The CDR3 is CASSLFVAEQYF. In DNA form, the CDR3 reads TGTGCCAGCAGTTTATTCGTCGCCGAGCAGTACTTC. The chain couples TRBV12-3 or TRBV12-4 to TRBJ2-7; D is unclear. V was cut by 2 bases and J by 6 bases, with 8 bases left in between. The CDR3 is 12 residues long.

In DNA form, the CDR3 reads TGTGCCAGCAGCTTGGGGGACCCATCCTACAATGAGCAGTTCTTC. Amino acids: CASSLGDPSYNEQFF. The chain combines TRBV11-2 with TRBJ2-1, with D perhaps assigned TRBD1 or TRBD2 (5 bases each). V lost 3 bases to trimming and J lost 1 base, with 10 bases between them. CDR1 and CDR2 (germline): SGHAT, FQNNGV. The CDR3 loop spans 15 amino acids.

J is TRBJ2-7 and V is TRBV18, with D uncertain. This CDR3 has 14 amino acids. Trimming left V 2 bases short and J 2 bases short, with 10 bases between. The germline gives CDR1 KGHSH, CDR2 LQKENI. The CDR3 protein is CASSPVGIPYEQYF. Written as DNA, the CDR3 is TGTGCCAGCTCACCAGTGGGGATCCCCTACGAGCAGTACTTC.

The CDR3 nucleotides read TGTGCCAGCAGCCTGGCAGCCGTTGAAAAACTGTTTTTT. Translation gives CASSLAAVEKLFF. The V gene is TRBV7-9, the J gene TRBJ1-4; D uncertain. This CDR3 contains 13 residues. Trimming removed 5 bases at V and 7 bases at J, with 11 bases between. Germline CDR1 SEHNR, CDR2 FQNEAQ (reference sequence).

The gene calls are TRBV19 and TRBJ1-1, with 8 bases lining up with TRBD1. V lost 5 bases, J lost 5 bases, and 10 bases stayed unmatched. CDR3 length: 15 amino acids. The germline gives CDR1 LNHDA, CDR2 SQIVND (reference sequence). CDR3 residues: CASSPGDRKGTEAFF. Written as DNA, the CDR3 is TGTGCCAGTAGTCCGGGGGACAGGAAGGGGACTGAAGCTTTCTTT.

The J gene is TRBJ1-4, the V gene TRBV30; TRBD1 might be the D (6 bases). The CDR3 spans 14 residues. V was trimmed by 3 bases and J by 1 base, leaving 9 bases between them. Germline V gives CDR1 GTSNPN, CDR2 SVGIG (reference sequence). CDR3 residues: CAWSRDITNEKLFF. CDR3 in DNA: TGTGCCTGGAGCCGGGACATAACTAATGAAAAACTGTTTTTT.

The chain is built from TRBV2 and TRBJ2-1, with 7 bases identical to TRBD2. The CDR3 runs 15 residues. V shed 7 bases and J 0 bases; nucleotides not matched to a gene: 6. Germline CDR1 reads SNHLY; CDR2 reads FYNNEI. CDR3 sequence reads: CASITIAGSYNEQFF. The CDR3 bases are TGTGCCAGCATTACCATAGCGGGCTCCTACAATGAGCAGTTCTTC.

The chain couples TRBV30 to TRBJ2-7; 8 nucleotides match TRBD2. This CDR3 spans 17 amino acids. The germline gives CDR1 GTSNPN, CDR2 SVGIG (reference sequence). Germline trimming cut 2 bases from V and 6 bases from J; bases unmatched to any gene: 18. CDR3 region: CAWSRGDSGALVGEQYF. In DNA form, the CDR3 reads TGTGCCTGGAGTCGGGGGGATAGCGGGGCTTTAGTTGGCGAGCAGTACTTC.